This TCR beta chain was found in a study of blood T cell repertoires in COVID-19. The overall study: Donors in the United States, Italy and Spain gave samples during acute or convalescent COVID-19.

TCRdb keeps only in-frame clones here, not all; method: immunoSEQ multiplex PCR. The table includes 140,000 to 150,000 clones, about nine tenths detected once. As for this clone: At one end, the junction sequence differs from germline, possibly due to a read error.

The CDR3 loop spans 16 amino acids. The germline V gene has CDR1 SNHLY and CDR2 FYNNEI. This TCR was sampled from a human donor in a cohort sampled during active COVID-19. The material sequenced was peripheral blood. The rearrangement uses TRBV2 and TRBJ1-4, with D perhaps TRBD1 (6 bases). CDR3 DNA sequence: TGTGCCAGCACCCACGACCTAGGGACAACAAATGAAAAACTGTTTTTT. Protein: CASTHDLGTTNEKLFF.